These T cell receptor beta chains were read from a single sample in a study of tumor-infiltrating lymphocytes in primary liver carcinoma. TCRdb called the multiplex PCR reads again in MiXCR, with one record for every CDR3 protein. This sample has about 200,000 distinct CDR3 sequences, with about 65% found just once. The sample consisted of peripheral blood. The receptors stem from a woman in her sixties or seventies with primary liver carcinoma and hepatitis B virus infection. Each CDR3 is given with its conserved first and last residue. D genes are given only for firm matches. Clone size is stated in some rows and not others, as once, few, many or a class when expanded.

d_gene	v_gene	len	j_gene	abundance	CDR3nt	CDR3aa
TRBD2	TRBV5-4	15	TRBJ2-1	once	TGTGCCAGCAGCTTGGGTGCGGGGGGGTACAATGAGCAGTTCTTC	CASSLGAGGYNEQFF
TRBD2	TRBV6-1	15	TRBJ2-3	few	TGTGCCAGCAGATACACTAGCGGGAGGGCGGATACGCAGTATTTT	CASRYTSGRADTQYF
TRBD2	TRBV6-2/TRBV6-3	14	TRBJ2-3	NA	TGTGCCAGCCCCTTAGCGGGAGCTTCAGATACGCAGTATTTT	CASPLAGASDTQYF
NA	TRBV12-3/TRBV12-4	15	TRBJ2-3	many	TGTGCCAGCAGTTTAAGGGGTGAGGGCACAGATACGCAGTATTTT	CASSLRGEGTDTQYF
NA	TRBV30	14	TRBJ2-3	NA	TGTGCCTGGAGTGAATACGGAACCACAGATACGCAGTATTTT	CAWSEYGTTDTQYF
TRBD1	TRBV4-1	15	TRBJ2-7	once	TGCTCCAGCAGCCAAGACGGCAGGGGACAGTACGAGCAGTACTTC	CSSSQDGRGQYEQYF
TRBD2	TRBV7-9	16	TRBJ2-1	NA	TGTGCCAGCAGCCTATCCCCTAGCGGGAGTTACAATGAGCAGTTCTTC	CASSLSPSGSYNEQFF
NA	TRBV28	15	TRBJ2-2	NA	TGTGCCAGCAGTCCCCATAGCGGGAACACCGGGGAGCTGTTTTTT	CASSPHSGNTGELFF
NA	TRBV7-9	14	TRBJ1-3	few	TGTGCCAGCAGCTTATCCGGGTTGGGAAACACCATATATTTT	CASSLSGLGNTIYF
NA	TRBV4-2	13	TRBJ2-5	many	TGTGCCAGCAGCCAAGATTCGGGGGAGACCCAGTACTTC	CASSQDSGETQYF
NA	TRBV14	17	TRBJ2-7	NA	TGTGCCAGCAGCCAAGGTCTTTCGGGTCTCGCGGGCTCTACCCAGTACTTC	CASSQGLSGLAGSTQYF
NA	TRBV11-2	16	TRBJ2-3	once	TGTGCCGGCAGCTTACTGTCTAAGGGGGGAACAGATAGACAGTATTTT	CAGSLLSKGGTDRQYF
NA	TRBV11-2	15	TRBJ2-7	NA	TGTGCCAGCAGACCCGCGGGCAGTGGCCCCTACGAGCAGTACTTC	CASRPAGSGPYEQYF
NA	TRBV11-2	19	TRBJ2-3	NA	TGTACCAGCAGGACGGACCCAGCTATGCGCCTCGCGGGTACAGATATGCAGTATTTT	CTSRTDPAMRLAGTDMQYF
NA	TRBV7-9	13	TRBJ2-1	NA	TGTGCCAGCAGCGCAGCCAGGGGACAAGAGCAGTTCTTC	CASSAARGQEQFF
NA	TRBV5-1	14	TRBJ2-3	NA	TGCGCCAGCAGCCCCGGAGGCGTGGGAGATACGCAGTATTTT	CASSPGGVGDTQYF
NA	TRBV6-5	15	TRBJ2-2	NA	TGTGCCAGCAGACTATCAGGGAAGAACACCGGGGAGCTATTTTTT	CASRLSGKNTGELFF
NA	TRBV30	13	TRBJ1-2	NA	TGTGCCTGGAGTAAAGAGTGGAACTATGGCTACACCTTC	CAWSKEWNYGYTF
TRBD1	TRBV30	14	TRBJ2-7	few	TGTGCCTGTCTACGGGACAGAGGTTTCTACGAGCAGTACTTC	CACLRDRGFYEQYF
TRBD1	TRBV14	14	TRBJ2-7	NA	TGTGTCAGCCGACGGGGACAGAACTCCTACGAGCAGTACTTC	CVSRRGQNSYEQYF
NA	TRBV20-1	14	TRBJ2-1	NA	TGCAGTGCTAATCCCAGGGGCCTATACAATGGGCAGTTCTTC	CSANPRGLYNGQFF
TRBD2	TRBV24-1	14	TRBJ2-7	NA	TGTGCCACCAGTGGGATAGCGGGGTCCTACGAGCAGTACTTC	CATSGIAGSYEQYF
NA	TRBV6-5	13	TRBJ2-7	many	TGTGCCAGCAGCCTTGGGGCAAGCTACGAGCAGTACTTC	CASSLGASYEQYF
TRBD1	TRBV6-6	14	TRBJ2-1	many	TGTGCCAGCAGTCCCGACAGGGCGGGTGGTTGGCAGTTCTTC	CASSPDRAGGWQFF
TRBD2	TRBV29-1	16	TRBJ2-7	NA	TGCGGCGCGAACCAGGGACTAACGGGAGTGTTATACGAGCAGTACTTC	CGANQGLTGVLYEQYF
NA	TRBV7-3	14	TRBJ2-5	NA	TGTGCCAGCAGCTTAAGAGGAGGTACCGAGACCCAGTACTTC	CASSLRGGTETQYF
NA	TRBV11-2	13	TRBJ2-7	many	TGTGCCAGCAGTTTAGTCGGGGGCTACGAGCAGTACTTC	CASSLVGGYEQYF
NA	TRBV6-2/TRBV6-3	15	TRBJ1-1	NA	TGTGCCAGCAGGGGGGCTTCAATCATAAACACTGAAGCTTTCTTT	CASRGASIINTEAFF
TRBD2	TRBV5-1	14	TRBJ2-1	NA	TGCGCCAGCAGCTTCAGCGGGAGTCGGAATGAGCACTTCTTC	CASSFSGSRNEHFF
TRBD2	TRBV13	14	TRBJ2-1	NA	TGTGCCAGCAGCTTTTCTAGCGGAAACAATGAGCAGTTCTTC	CASSFSSGNNEQFF
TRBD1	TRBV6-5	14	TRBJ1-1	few	TGTGTCAGCAAGTGGGACAGGATGATCACTGAAGCTTTCTTT	CVSKWDRMITEAFF
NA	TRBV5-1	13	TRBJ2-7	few	TGCGCCAGCAGCTTGGAGGGGCCCTACGAGCAGTACTTC	CASSLEGPYEQYF
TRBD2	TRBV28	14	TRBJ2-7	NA	TGTGCCAGCAACGTCTTCGCGGGAGGCTACGAGCAGTACTTC	CASNVFAGGYEQYF
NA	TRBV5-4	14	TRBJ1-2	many	TGTGCCAGCAGCTTGGCGCGACAGATCTATGGCTACACCTTC	CASSLARQIYGYTF
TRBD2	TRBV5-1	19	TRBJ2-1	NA	TGCGCCAGCAGCTTGGGGAGACCGGGACTAGCGGGAGGATACAATGAGCAGTTCTTC	CASSLGRPGLAGGYNEQFF
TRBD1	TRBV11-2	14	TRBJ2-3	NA	TGTGCCAGCGGAACCCCAGGGGGCACAGATATGCAGTATTTT	CASGTPGGTDMQYF
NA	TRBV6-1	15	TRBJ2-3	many	TGTGCCAGCAGTGGGGGCTTTGGACGCACAGATACGCAGTATTTT	CASSGGFGRTDTQYF
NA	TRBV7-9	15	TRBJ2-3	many	TGTGCCACCAACGGGAAATCGGGGGTCACAGATACGCAGTATTTT	CATNGKSGVTDTQYF
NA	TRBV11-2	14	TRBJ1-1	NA	TGTGCCAGTAACTTTCTCGACAAGAACACTGAAGCTTTCTTT	CASNFLDKNTEAFF
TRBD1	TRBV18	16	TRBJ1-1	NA	TGTGCCAGCTCACCACGGGACAGGGGATCGAACACTGAAGCTTTCTTT	CASSPRDRGSNTEAFF
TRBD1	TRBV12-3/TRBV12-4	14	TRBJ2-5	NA	TGTGCCAGCAATTCAAACAGGGGCCAAGAGACCCAGTACTTC	CASNSNRGQETQYF
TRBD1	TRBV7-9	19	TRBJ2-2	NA	TGTGCCAGCAGCCCCCTGCCGGGACAGGGGAAAGTGAACACCGGGGAGCTGTTTTTT	CASSPLPGQGKVNTGELFF
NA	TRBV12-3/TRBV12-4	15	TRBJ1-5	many	TGTGCCAGCAGTTTGGGGTTGGGCTTCGGACAGCCCCAGCATTTT	CASSLGLGFGQPQHF
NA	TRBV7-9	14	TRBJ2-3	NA	TGTGCCAGCAGCTTCGTTACCGGAGTTGATACGCAGTATTTT	CASSFVTGVDTQYF
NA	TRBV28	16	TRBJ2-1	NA	TGTGCCAGCAGTTCACCGGGACAAAGCCCCTACAATGAGCAGTTCTTC	CASSSPGQSPYNEQFF
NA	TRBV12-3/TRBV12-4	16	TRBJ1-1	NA	TGTGCCAGCAGTTTAGTGGTAATTTCCGAGAACACTGACGCTTTCTTT	CASSLVVISENTDAFF
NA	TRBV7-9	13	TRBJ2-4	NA	TGTGCCAGCAGCTTAGGGGGAAGAAACATTCAGTACTTC	CASSLGGRNIQYF
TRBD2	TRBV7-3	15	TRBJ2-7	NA	TGTGCCAGCAGCTCGCGGGGGATTCGGTCCTACGAGCAGTACTTC	CASSSRGIRSYEQYF
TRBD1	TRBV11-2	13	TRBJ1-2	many	TGTGCCAGCAGCCCCAGGCAGGGGGGCGGCTACACCTTC	CASSPRQGGGYTF
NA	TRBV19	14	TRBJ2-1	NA	TGTGCCAGTAGTCCAGCGGGCTTCTACAATGAGCAGTTCTTC	CASSPAGFYNEQFF
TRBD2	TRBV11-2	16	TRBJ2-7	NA	TGTGCCAGCGGCCCCAGACTAGCGAGGAGCTCATACGAGCAGTACTTC	CASGPRLARSSYEQYF
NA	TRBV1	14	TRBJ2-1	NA	TGCACCAACAGCCCCCTAGGGTCTACCTATGAGCAGTTCTTC	CTNSPLGSTYEQFF
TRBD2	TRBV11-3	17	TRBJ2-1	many	TGTGCCAGCAGCTTAGTGCCCGGGACTAGCGGGAGCTCTGAGCAGTTCTTC	CASSLVPGTSGSSEQFF
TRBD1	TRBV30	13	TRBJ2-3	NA	TGTGCCTGGAGGCCGACAGGGAGAGATACGCAGTATTTT	CAWRPTGRDTQYF
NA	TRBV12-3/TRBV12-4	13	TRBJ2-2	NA	TGTACCAGCAGTCTTCCGAACACCGGGGAGCTGTTTTTT	CTSSLPNTGELFF
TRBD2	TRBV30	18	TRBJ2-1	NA	TGTGCCTGGAGGGGGACTAGCGGGAGAGTGGGGGATTACAATGAGCAGTTCTTC	CAWRGTSGRVGDYNEQFF
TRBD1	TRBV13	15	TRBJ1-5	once	TGTGCCAGCAGCCCCTGGAACAGGGGAAATCAGCCCCAGCATTTT	CASSPWNRGNQPQHF